The 26 T cell receptor beta chains below come from one sample, sequenced in a study of blood T cell repertoires in COVID-19. Produced via immunoSEQ multiplex PCR; TCRdb's table is partial and in-frame only. The sample records roughly 380,000 clones, about 90% being singletons. The sample consisted of PBMCs or T cells enriched from blood (not recorded which). The receptor source for this set is a woman aged 25-40 years who had recovered from COVID-19.

The chain has TRBV2 and TRBJ2-7; tentatively, D is TRBD2 (5 bases). This CDR3 region has 12 residues. CDR1 SNHLY and CDR2 FYNNEI come from the germline V gene. V lost 3 bases to trimming and J lost 7 bases, with 10 bases between them. For the CDR3, the DNA is TGTGCCAGCAGTGATTGGGGAGTAGAGCAGTACTTC. Protein sequence: CASSDWGVEQYF. Using reference TRBV2 and TRBJ2-7 for the parts outside the CDR3, the full variable domain is EPEVTQTPSHQVTQMGQEVILRCVPISNHLYFYWYRQILGQKVEFLVSFYNNEISEKSEIFDDQFSVERPDGSNFTLKIRSTKLEDSAMYFCASSDWGVEQYFGPGTRLTVT.

The chain uses TRBV5-5 and TRBJ1-5; D is possibly TRBD1 (6 bases). Germline CDR1 reads SGHKS; CDR2 reads YYEKEE (reference sequence). This CDR3 is built from 14 residues. The ends were cut back, 0 bases at V and 5 bases at J, with 9 bases in the middle. The CDR3: CASSLGTGHQPQHF. CDR3 DNA sequence: TGTGCCAGCAGCTTGGGAACAGGGCATCAGCCCCAGCATTTT.

CDR3 residues: CAAPGGFNQPQHF. The CDR3 DNA is TGCGCCGCCCCAGGGGGGTTTAATCAGCCCCAGCATTTT. This chain joins TRBV10-1 and TRBJ1-5; 7 bases are shared with TRBD1. The V gene's germline CDR1 is WNHNN and CDR2 SYGVQD (reference sequence). The CDR3 spans 13 residues. Trimming cost V 11 bases and J 4 bases; bases outside gene matches: 8.

The CDR3 nucleotides are TGTGCCAGCAGTCGGGACAGGGCGGCAGGAAACACCATATATTTT. It is translated as CASSRDRAAGNTIYF. V gene TRBV27 combines with J gene TRBJ1-3; 9 nucleotides agree with TRBD1. The CDR3 totals 15 residues. Per germline, CDR1 MNHEY and CDR2 SMNVEV (reference sequence). The J segment lost 4 bases and the V segment lost 5 bases, leaving 6 bases of the junction unmatched.

On this clone itself: The junction shows a germline mismatch at one end, possibly a read error. This rearrangement joins TRBV7-9 to TRBJ1-5; D gene ambiguous. Germline CDR1 and CDR2: SEHNR and FQNEAQ (reference sequence). The CDR3 is made up of 13 amino acids. CDR3 nucleotides: TGTGCCAGCAGCTTATTCCAGGATCAACCCCAGCATTTT. As protein: CASSLFQDQPQHF. Using reference TRBV7-9 and TRBJ1-5 for the parts outside the CDR3, the full variable domain is DTGVSQNPRHKITKRGQNVTFRCDPISEHNRLYWYRQTLGQGPEFLTYFQNEAQLEKSRLLSDRFSAERPKGSFSTLEIQRTEQGDSAMYLCASSLFQDQPQHFGDGTRLSIL.

This chain uses TRBV13 with TRBJ2-3; 12 nucleotides agree with TRBD1. With 6 bases clipped from V and 5 bases from J, the junction kept 9 bases outside the gene matches. This CDR3 region has 16 residues. CDR1 PRHDT and CDR2 FYEKMQ come from the germline V gene (reference sequence). The CDR3 DNA is TGTGCCAGCAGGCCGACCGGGACAGGGGGCCGAGATACGCAGTATTTT. This translates into CASRPTGTGGRDTQYF.

As DNA, the CDR3 is TGTGCCAGCCGGGACAGGGACGAGCAGTACTTC. Protein: CASRDRDEQYF. The V call is TRBV6-5, the J call TRBJ2-7; TRBD1 aligns across 9 bases. With V trimmed by 8 bases and J by 5 bases, 1 base remained unmatched. There are 11 residues in the CDR3. The germline V gene encodes CDR1 MNHEY and CDR2 SVGAGI.

This rearrangement joins TRBV18 to TRBJ1-5; TRBD1 aligns across 9 bases. Germline CDR1 is KGHSH and CDR2 is LQKENI. The CDR3 length is 14 residues. The V and J ends lost 5 bases and 7 bases, in that order; junction bases with no gene match: 6. CDR3: CASSLGTGTQPQHF. The CDR3 DNA sequence: TGTGCCAGCTCATTGGGGACAGGGACGCAGCCCCAGCATTTT.

The V and J genes are TRBV7-6 and TRBJ2-7; possible D gene TRBD1, 6 bases. This CDR3 has 15 amino acids. V was shortened by 5 bases and J by 7 bases, with 21 bases between the two germline ends. Germline V gene data show CDR1 as SGHVS and CDR2 as FNYEAQ. The CDR3 spells CASSPTTNRAWEQYF. In DNA form, the CDR3 reads TGTGCCAGCAGCCCAACTACGAACAGGGCATGGGAGCAGTACTTC.

V gene TRBV27 combines with J gene TRBJ1-6, with D unresolved. Deletions cut 6 bases from V and 6 bases from J, with 15 bases between. CDR1 is MNHEY, CDR2 SMNVEV, per germline (reference sequence). The CDR3 extends over 15 amino acids. The CDR3 nucleotides are TGTGCCAGCAGCCGGGGAACAAGTCCTAATTCACCCCTCCACTTT. It codes for CASSRGTSPNSPLHF.

The rearrangement joins TRBV6-6 to TRBJ1-3, with D possibly TRBD1 on 5 matching bases. The CDR3 has 16 amino acids. The V gene's germline CDR1 is MNHNY and CDR2 SVGAGI (reference sequence). V lost 6 bases and J lost 8, with 23 bases in between. CDR3 loop: CASRASGLSLEYTIYF. CDR3 in DNA: TGTGCCAGCAGGGCCTCGGGACTGTCCCTCGAATACACCATATATTTT.

The chain recombines TRBV21-1 with TRBJ1-5. TRBV21-1 corresponds to a pseudogene. The CDR3 runs to 17 residues. In DNA form, the CDR3 reads TGTGCCAGCAGCGAACGGCGGTCCGCACCATTAGATCAGCCCCAGCATTTT. It codes for CASSERRSAPLDQPQHF.

The rearrangement links TRBV24-1 to TRBJ2-3; maybe TRBD1 (5 bases). Trimming left V 9 bases short and J 2 bases short, with 8 bases between. The CDR3 totals 12 residues. Germline V gene data show CDR1 as KGHDR and CDR2 as SFDVKD. The CDR3 protein is CATAGSTDTQYF. CDR3 in DNA: TGTGCCACCGCAGGGTCCACAGATACGCAGTATTTT.

The rearrangement uses TRBV3-1 (or the pseudogene TRBV3-2) and TRBJ1-1, with D perhaps TRBD1 (6 bases). V lost 11 bases and J lost 0, with 16 bases in between. Germline lookup yields CDR1 LGHDT and CDR2 YNNKEL (reference sequence). The CDR3 spans 14 residues. The DNA of the CDR3 is TGTGCCGTTGCAGGGGTTGGTATGAACACTGAAGCTTTCTTT. Translating gives CAVAGVGMNTEAFF.

The genes are TRBV6-5 and TRBJ1-1, with 8 positions matching TRBD1. Germline V gene lookup returns CDR1 MNHEY and CDR2 SVGAGI. J gave up 2 bases and V 5 bases, and 4 bases lay outside the gene matches. The CDR3 consists of 14 residues. Written as DNA, the CDR3 is TGTGCCAGCAGTAGCGGACAGGGAAACACTGAAGCTTTCTTT. Encoded protein: CASSSGQGNTEAFF.

The gene calls are TRBV2 and TRBJ1-2; unclear D gene. V lost 1 base and J lost 6, with 12 bases in between. CDR3 length: 14 amino acids. Germline V lookup: CDR1 SNHLY, CDR2 FYNNEI. CDR3 DNA sequence: TGTGCCAGCAGTGAAGGGCAGGTTATGGATGGCTACACCTTC. Amino acid sequence: CASSEGQVMDGYTF.

V and J are TRBV2 and TRBJ2-3; 13 bases are shared with TRBD2. Germline lookup yields CDR1 SNHLY and CDR2 FYNNEI. V shed 8 bases, J shed 4 bases, and the junction held 3 bases outside the gene matches. The CDR3 consists of 14 residues. The CDR3 coding sequence is TGTGCCAGCGGAACTAGCGGGAGGGCAGATACGCAGTATTTT. This gives the protein CASGTSGRADTQYF.

The rearrangement links TRBV5-1 to TRBJ2-5; 12 nucleotides match TRBD2. Per the germline V gene, CDR1 is SGHRS and CDR2 is YFSETQ. The trim removed 0 bases at V and 0 bases at J, leaving 9 bases unmatched. This CDR3 region has 19 residues. CDR3: CASSLAVTSGGPYQETQYF. CDR3 nucleotide sequence: TGCGCCAGCAGCTTGGCCGTGACTAGCGGGGGACCGTACCAAGAGACCCAGTACTTC.

The chain is built from TRBV11-2 and TRBJ1-4, with no clear D. Trimming shortened V by 7 bases and J by 8 bases, and 8 bases separated the two germline ends. The CDR3 consists of 11 residues. Per germline, CDR1 SGHAT and CDR2 FQNNGV. This chain's CDR3 is CASTLGEKLFF. For the CDR3, the DNA is TGTGCCAGCACCCTCGGGGAAAAACTGTTTTTT.

The V call is TRBV14, the J call TRBJ1-1; 8 bases are a match to TRBD1. Unmatched junction bases numbered 7, after V lost 2 bases and J lost 5 bases. The CDR3 is made up of 15 amino acids. The germline V gene has CDR1 SGHDN and CDR2 FVKESK. In DNA form, the CDR3 reads TGTGCCAGCAGCCAATATACAGGGGGGATGACTGAAGCTTTCTTT. This translates into CASSQYTGGMTEAFF.

This sequence joins TRBV27 and TRBJ1-2; D remains ambiguous. Trimming took 4 bases from V and 1 from J, leaving 7 bases between them. This CDR3 has 13 residues. Germline assignment: CDR1 MNHEY and CDR2 SMNVEV (reference sequence). Written as DNA, the CDR3 is TGTGCCAGCAGTTATAGAAATAACTATGGCTACACCTTC. Encoded protein: CASSYRNNYGYTF.

The gene calls are TRBV5-1 and TRBJ2-7; TRBD1 aligns across 7 bases. The CDR3 spans 13 residues. V trimming: 4 bases; J trimming: 6 bases; junction bases outside the gene matches: 7. CDR1 is SGHRS and CDR2 is YFSETQ in the germline V gene. The CDR3 protein is CASSPDRVSEQYF. CDR3 nucleotide sequence: TGCGCCAGCAGCCCAGACAGGGTAAGCGAGCAGTACTTC.

Comment on this clone: Additional DNA sequences in this sample encode the identical CDR3. The rearrangement links TRBV10-3 to TRBJ1-5; no reliable D call. Germline V gene lookup returns CDR1 ENHRY and CDR2 SYGVKD. V lost 0 bases and J 2 bases, leaving 5 bases between the germline ends. CDR3 size: 14 residues. The chain's CDR3 is CAISESSGNQPQHF. As DNA, the CDR3 is TGTGCCATCAGTGAGTCTTCTGGCAATCAGCCCCAGCATTTT.

In this sample, this clone is medium-sized (0.01 to 0.1%). This chain joins TRBV4-1 and TRBJ1-2, with D perhaps matching TRBD1 (6 bases). Germline-derived CDR1 and CDR2 are MGHRA and YSYEKL. V lost 3 bases, J lost 8 bases, and 25 bases lay in between. The CDR3 length is 17 residues. The CDR3 coding sequence is TGCGCCAGCAGCCAGGAAGGAGCAGGGGAGGGTGTTTGGGGCTACACCTTC. Its protein is CASSQEGAGEGVWGYTF.

The V and J genes are TRBV6-5 and TRBJ1-2; no reliable D call. From germline, CDR1 is MNHEY and CDR2 SVGAGI. V was pared by 2 bases and J by 8 bases, with 15 bases between. The CDR3 loop spans 14 amino acids. The CDR3 region is CASSYDGYSGGYTF. The DNA for the CDR3 is TGTGCCAGCAGTTACGACGGGTACTCGGGGGGCTACACCTTC.

The chain employs TRBV6-5 and TRBJ1-2, with D unclear. V lost 3 bases and J lost 7, with 12 bases in between. In germline, CDR1 is MNHEY, CDR2 SVGAGI. The CDR3 spans 13 residues. The CDR3 DNA reads as TGTGCCAGCAGTTATTCCCCAGCGGCTGGCTACACCTTC. Protein product: CASSYSPAAGYTF.